One T cell receptor (beta chain) is described in this entry. These data are taken from a study of blood T cell repertoires in COVID-19. Trimming cost V 5 bases and J 4 bases; bases outside gene matches: 4. CDR1 is MNHEY and CDR2 is SMNVEV in the germline V gene (reference sequence). This CDR3 has 14 amino acids. Data came from immunoSEQ multiplex PCR; TCRdb stores just in-frame clones and leaves some out. The sample lists about 220,000 clones, 65% to 90% occurring once. The sequenced material came from peripheral blood. The chain uses TRBV27 and TRBJ1-4; 7 bases match TRBD1. The clonotype was recovered from a man between 40 and 49 years old who had recovered from COVID-19. CDR3 nucleotides: TGTGCCAGCAGTCGGACAGGCCTTAATGAAAAACTGTTTTTT. Its translation: CASSRTGLNEKLFF.